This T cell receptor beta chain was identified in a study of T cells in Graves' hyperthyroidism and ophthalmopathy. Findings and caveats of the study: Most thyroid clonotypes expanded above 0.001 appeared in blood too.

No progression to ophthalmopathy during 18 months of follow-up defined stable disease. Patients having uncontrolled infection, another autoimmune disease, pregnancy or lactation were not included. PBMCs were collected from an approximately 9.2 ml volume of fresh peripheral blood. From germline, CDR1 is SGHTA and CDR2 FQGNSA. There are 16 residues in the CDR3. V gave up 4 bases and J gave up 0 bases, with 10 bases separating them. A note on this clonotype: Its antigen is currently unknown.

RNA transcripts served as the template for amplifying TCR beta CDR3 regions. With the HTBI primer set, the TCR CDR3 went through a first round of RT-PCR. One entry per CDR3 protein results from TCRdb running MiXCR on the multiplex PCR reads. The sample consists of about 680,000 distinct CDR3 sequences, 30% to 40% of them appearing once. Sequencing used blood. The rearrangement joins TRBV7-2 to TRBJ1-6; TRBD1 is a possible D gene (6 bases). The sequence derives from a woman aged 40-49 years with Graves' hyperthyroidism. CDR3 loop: CASSYGQSSYNSPLHF. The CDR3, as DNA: TGTGCCAGCAGCTACGGACAGAGCTCCTATAATTCACCCCTCCACTTT.